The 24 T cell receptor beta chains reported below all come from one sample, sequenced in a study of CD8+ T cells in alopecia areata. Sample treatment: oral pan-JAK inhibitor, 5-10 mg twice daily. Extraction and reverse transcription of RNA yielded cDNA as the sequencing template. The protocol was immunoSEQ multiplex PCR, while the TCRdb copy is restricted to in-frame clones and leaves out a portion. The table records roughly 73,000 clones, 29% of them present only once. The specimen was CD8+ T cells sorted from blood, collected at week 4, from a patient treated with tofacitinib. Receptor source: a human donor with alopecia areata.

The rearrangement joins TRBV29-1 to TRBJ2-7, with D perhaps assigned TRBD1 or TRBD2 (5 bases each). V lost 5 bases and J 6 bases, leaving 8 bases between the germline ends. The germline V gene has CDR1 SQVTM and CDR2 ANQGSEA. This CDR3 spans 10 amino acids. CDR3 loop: CSVRGAEQYF. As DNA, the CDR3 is TGCAGCGTTAGGGGAGCCGAGCAGTACTTC.

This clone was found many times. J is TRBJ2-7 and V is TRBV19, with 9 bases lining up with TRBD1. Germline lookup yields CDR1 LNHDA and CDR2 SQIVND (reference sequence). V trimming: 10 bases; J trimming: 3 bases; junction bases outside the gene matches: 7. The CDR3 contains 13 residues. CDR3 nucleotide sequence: TGTGCCACTGCCCCGGGACAGGGCTACGAGCAGTACTTC. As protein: CATAPGQGYEQYF.

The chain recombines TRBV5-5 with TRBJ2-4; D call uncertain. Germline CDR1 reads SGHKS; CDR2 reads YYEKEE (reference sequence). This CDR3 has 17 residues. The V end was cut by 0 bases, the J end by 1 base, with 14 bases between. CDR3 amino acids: CASSLDRTTLAKNIQYF. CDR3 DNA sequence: TGTGCCAGCAGCTTGGATAGGACCACCCTGGCCAAAAACATTCAGTACTTC.

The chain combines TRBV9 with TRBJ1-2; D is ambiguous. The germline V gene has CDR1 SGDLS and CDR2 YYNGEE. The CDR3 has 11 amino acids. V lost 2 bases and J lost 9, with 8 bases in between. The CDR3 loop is CASSVTGRYTF. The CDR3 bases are TGTGCCAGCAGCGTTACGGGTCGCTACACCTTC.

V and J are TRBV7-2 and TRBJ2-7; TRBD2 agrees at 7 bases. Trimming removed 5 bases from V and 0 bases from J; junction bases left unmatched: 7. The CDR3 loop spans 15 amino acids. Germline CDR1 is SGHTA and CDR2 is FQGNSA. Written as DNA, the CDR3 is TGTGCCAGCAGCGGAAGCGGGGTTCGCTCCTACGAGCAGTACTTC. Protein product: CASSGSGVRSYEQYF.

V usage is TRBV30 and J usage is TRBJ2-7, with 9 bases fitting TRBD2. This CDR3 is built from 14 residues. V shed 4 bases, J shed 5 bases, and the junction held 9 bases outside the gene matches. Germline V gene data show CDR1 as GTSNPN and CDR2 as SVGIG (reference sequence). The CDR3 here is CAWTQGREGHEQYF. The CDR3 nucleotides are TGTGCCTGGACCCAGGGGCGGGAGGGCCACGAGCAGTACTTC. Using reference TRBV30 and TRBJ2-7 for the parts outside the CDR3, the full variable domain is SQTIHQWPATLVQPVGSPLSLECTVEGTSNPNLYWYRQAAGRGLQLLFYSVGIGQISSEVPQNLSASRPQDRQFILSSKKLLLSDSGFYLCAWTQGREGHEQYFGPGTRLTVT.

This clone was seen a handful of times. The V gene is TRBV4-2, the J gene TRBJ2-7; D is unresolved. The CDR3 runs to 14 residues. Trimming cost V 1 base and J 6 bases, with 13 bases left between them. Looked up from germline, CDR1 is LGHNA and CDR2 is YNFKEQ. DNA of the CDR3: TGTGCCAGCAGCCAAGTAGACCTCTCCCCCGAGCAGTACTTC. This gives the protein CASSQVDLSPEQYF.

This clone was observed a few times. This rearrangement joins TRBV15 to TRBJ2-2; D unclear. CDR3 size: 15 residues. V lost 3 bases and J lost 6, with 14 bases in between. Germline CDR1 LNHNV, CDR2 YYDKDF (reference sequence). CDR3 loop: CATSSPRRSAGELFF. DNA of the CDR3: TGTGCCACCAGCAGTCCCAGGCGAAGTGCCGGGGAGCTGTTTTTT.

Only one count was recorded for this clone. CDR3 loop: CAWSVGANMEAFF. CDR3 bases: TGTGCCTGGAGTGTAGGGGCAAATATGGAAGCTTTCTTT. V and J are TRBV30 and TRBJ1-1; perhaps TRBD1 as D (5 bases). Trimming left V 0 bases short and J 8 bases short, with 13 bases between. The germline gives CDR1 GTSNPN, CDR2 SVGIG (reference sequence). This CDR3 region has 13 residues.

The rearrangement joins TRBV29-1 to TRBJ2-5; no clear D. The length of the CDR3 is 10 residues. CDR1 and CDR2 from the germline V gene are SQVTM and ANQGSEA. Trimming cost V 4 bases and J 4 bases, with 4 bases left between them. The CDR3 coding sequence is TGCAGCGTTGGCGTAGAGACCCAGTACTTC. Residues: CSVGVETQYF.

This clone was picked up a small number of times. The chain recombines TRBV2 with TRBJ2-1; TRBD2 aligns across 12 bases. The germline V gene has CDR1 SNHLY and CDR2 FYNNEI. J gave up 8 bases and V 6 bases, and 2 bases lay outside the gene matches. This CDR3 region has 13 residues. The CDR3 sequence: CASRLAGGDEQFF. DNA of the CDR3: TGTGCCAGCAGACTAGCGGGAGGTGATGAGCAGTTCTTC. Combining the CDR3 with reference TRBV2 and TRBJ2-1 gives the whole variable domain EPEVTQTPSHQVTQMGQEVILRCVPISNHLYFYWYRQILGQKVEFLVSFYNNEISEKSEIFDDQFSVERPDGSNFTLKIRSTKLEDSAMYFCASRLAGGDEQFFGPGTRLTVL.

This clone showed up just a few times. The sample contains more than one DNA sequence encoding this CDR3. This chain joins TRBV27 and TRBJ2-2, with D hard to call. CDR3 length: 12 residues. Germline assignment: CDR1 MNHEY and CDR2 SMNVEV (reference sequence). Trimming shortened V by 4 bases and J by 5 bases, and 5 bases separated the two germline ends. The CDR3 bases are TGTGCCAGCAGTTGGGGTACCGGGGAGCTGTTTTTT. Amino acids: CASSWGTGELFF.

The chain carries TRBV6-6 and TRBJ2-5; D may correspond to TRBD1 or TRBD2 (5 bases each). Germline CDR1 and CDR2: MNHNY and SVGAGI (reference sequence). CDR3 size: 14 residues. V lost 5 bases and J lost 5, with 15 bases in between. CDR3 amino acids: CASSPGPRRETQYF. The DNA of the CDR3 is TGTGCCAGCAGTCCGGGACCCCGGCGGGAGACCCAGTACTTC.

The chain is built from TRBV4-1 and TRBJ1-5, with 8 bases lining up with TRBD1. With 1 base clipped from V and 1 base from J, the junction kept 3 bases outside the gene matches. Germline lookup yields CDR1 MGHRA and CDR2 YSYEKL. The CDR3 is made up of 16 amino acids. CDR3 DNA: TGCGCCAGCAGCCAAGTGACAGGGGACAGCAATCAGCCCCAGCATTTT. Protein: CASSQVTGDSNQPQHF.

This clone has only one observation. The CDR3 DNA sequence: TGCGCCAGCTCGGGACAGGGAGGAGCAGATACGCAGTATTTT. Amino acid sequence: CASSGQGGADTQYF. J is TRBJ2-3 and V is TRBV4-3, with TRBD1 matching over 9 bases. Germline V CDR1 and CDR2: LGHNA, YSLEER. The CDR3 has 14 amino acids. Trimming took 8 bases from V and 4 from J; bases not matched to a gene: 7.

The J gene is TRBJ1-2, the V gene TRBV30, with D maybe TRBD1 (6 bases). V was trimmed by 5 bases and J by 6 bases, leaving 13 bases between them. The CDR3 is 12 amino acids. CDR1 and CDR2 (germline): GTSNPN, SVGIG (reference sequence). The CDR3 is CAWGGQHHGYTF. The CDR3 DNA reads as TGTGCCTGGGGGGGCCAACATCATGGCTACACCTTC. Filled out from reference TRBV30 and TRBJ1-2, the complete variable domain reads SQTIHQWPATLVQPVGSPLSLECTVEGTSNPNLYWYRQAAGRGLQLLFYSVGIGQISSEVPQNLSASRPQDRQFILSSKKLLLSDSGFYLCAWGGQHHGYTFGSGTRLTVV.

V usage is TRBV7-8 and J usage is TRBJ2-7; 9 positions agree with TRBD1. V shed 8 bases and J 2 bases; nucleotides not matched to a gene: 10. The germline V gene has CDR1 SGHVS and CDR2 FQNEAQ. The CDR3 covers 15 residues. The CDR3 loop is CASRPTGTGPYEQYF. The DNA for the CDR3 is TGTGCCAGCCGCCCCACCGGGACAGGGCCCTACGAGCAGTACTTC.

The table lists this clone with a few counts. This CDR3 reads CASSSGSYGNQPQHF. CDR3 coding DNA: TGTGCCAGCAGTTCAGGGAGTTATGGCAATCAGCCCCAGCATTTT. The chain joins TRBV27 to TRBJ1-5; maybe TRBD1 (5 bases). This CDR3 spans 15 amino acids. Germline V gene lookup returns CDR1 MNHEY and CDR2 SMNVEV (reference sequence). V was clipped by 4 bases and J by 2 bases, with 12 bases between them.

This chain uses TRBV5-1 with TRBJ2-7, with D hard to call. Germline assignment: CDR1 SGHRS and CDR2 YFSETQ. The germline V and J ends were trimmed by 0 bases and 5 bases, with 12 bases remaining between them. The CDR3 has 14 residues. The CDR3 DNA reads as TGCGCCAGCAGCTTGGCCACAAATTGGGACGAGCAGTACTTC. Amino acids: CASSLATNWDEQYF.

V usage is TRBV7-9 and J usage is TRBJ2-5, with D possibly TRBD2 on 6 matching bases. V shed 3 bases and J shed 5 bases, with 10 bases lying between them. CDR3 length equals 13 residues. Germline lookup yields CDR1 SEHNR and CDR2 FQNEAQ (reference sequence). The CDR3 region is CASSLGGMETQYF. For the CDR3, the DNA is TGTGCCAGCAGCTTGGGCGGGATGGAGACCCAGTACTTC. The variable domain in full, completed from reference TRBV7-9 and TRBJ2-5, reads DTGVSQNPRHKITKRGQNVTFRCDPISEHNRLYWYRQTLGQGPEFLTYFQNEAQLEKSRLLSDRFSAERPKGSFSTLEIQRTEQGDSAMYLCASSLGGMETQYFGPGTRLLVL.

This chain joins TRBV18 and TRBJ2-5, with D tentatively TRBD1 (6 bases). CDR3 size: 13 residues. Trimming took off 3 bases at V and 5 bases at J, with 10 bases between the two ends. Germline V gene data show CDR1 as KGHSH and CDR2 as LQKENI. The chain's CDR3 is CASSPTGLETQYF. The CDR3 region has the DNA TGTGCCAGCTCACCCACAGGGTTGGAGACCCAGTACTTC. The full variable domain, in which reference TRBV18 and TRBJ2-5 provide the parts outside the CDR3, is NAGVMQNPRHLVRRRGQEARLRCSPMKGHSHVYWYRQLPEEGLKFMVYLQKENIIDESGMPKERFSAEFPKEGPSILRIQQVVRGDSAAYFCASSPTGLETQYFGPGTRLLVL.

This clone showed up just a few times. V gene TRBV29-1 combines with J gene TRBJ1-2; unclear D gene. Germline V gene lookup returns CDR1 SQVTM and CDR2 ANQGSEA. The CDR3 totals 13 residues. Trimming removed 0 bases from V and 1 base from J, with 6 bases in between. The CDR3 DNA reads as TGCAGCGTTGAAGATCCAGATAACTATGGCTACACCTTC. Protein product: CSVEDPDNYGYTF.

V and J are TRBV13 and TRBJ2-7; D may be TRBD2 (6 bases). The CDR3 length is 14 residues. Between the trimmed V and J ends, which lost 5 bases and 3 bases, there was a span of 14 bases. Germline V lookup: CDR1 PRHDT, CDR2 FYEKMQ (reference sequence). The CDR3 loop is CASSLPGERYEQYF. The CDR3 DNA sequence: TGTGCCAGCAGCCTCCCGGGAGAGCGCTACGAGCAGTACTTC.

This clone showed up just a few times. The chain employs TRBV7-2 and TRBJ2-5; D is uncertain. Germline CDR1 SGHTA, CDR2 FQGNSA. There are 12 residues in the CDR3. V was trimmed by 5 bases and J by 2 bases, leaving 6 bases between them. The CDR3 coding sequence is TGTGCCAGCAGCGCCTATCAAGAGACCCAGTACTTC. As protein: CASSAYQETQYF. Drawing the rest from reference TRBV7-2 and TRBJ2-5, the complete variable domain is GAGVSQSPSNKVTEKGKDVELRCDPISGHTALYWYRQSLGQGLEFLIYFQGNSAPDKSGLPSDRFSAERTGGSVSTLTIQRTQQEDSAVYLCASSAYQETQYFGPGTRLLVL.